This TCR beta chain was profiled in a study of cytomegalovirus exposure and HLA in healthy donors. As for the study in general: Around 80 million unique TCR sequences came from HLA-typed donors in an early release.

Findings and caveats of the study: Data from an earlier analysis indicated that most TCR beta V segments were productive either about 90% or about 30% of the time. Sequence variants that were highly shared formed a cluster that was likely a sequencing artifact.

The trim removed 2 bases at V and 8 bases at J, leaving 5 bases unmatched. The germline gives CDR1 MNHNY, CDR2 SVGAGI (reference sequence). The CDR3 is 15 amino acids. The PCR employed 60 Vbeta primers together with 13 Jbeta primers. Method: immunoSEQ multiplex PCR; TCRdb's copy keeps in-frame clones and lacks some. The table records roughly 100,000 clones, roughly 15% of them present only once. Comment on this clone: The antigen is not known.

This TCR derives from a female donor in good health and CMV-seronegative. The rearrangement uses TRBV6-6 and TRBJ2-1, with TRBD2 identical over 11 bases. Sample: PBMCs. CDR3 region: CASSYLAGGRDEQFF. Written as DNA, the CDR3 is TGTGCCAGCAGTTACCTAGCGGGAGGTAGGGATGAGCAGTTCTTC.